A selection of T cell receptor beta chains follows, all from one sample in a study of long-term antiretroviral therapy in people with HIV. Assay used: immunoSEQ multiplex PCR; TCRdb lists only in-frame clones, some missing. The sample has roughly 14,000 clones; 88% are singletons. The sequencing used unsorted PBMCs, collected roughly 2.3 years before starting antiretroviral therapy. The receptor source for this set is a woman in her thirties with HIV. Each CDR3 is given with its conserved first and last residue.

j_call	v_call	cdr3_aa
TRBJ2-7	TRBV5-8	CASSLVAGSLYEQYF
TRBJ1-5	TRBV6-1	CASSEEGGRRRSNQPQHF
TRBJ2-5	TRBV5-1	CASSLGGRGDGETQYF
TRBJ2-3	TRBV11-3	CASSFGGGGTDTQYF
TRBJ2-2	TRBV7-2	CASSLSQRGNTGELFF
TRBJ1-2	TRBV10-1	CASSEFTFEKSNYGYTF
TRBJ1-2	TRBV4-3	CASSQVTGAYGYTF
TRBJ1-5	TRBV10-3	CAISEEGGQPQHF
TRBJ1-6	TRBV7-8	CASSSQGAQSNSPLHF
TRBJ1-5	TRBV7-3	CASSAQNNQPQHF
TRBJ2-7	TRBV15	CATSKGGHEQYF
TRBJ2-1	TRBV5-4	CAWRQSSYNEQFF
TRBJ2-1	TRBV27	CASSPNRDSFYNEQFF
TRBJ1-1	TRBV5-1	CASSLGQGYTEAFF
TRBJ1-4	TRBV18	CASSPFRDTPYEKLFF
TRBJ2-5	TRBV19	CASSNPRLAGGRETQYF
TRBJ1-2	TRBV6-6	CASSLTGNYGYTF
TRBJ1-1	TRBV30	CAWSVRGQKMTEAFF
TRBJ2-5	TRBV18	CASSPSPATGIETQYF
TRBJ1-6	TRBV19	CASSYGQASPLHF
TRBJ2-5	TRBV15	CATSNPGPGVETQYF
TRBJ1-3	TRBV4-1	CASSQGGTGASRVSGNTIYF
TRBJ2-5	TRBV4-1	CASSQSGGKRTQYF
TRBJ1-2	TRBV2	CASTMGRNYGYTF
TRBJ2-3	TRBV5-4	CASSPPPLAGGPADTQYF
TRBJ1-1	TRBV25-1	CASSERQNTEAFF
TRBJ2-7	TRBV7-8	CASSLVGSSEQYF
TRBJ1-4	TRBV9	CASSVDQGLRGNEKLFF
TRBJ2-7	TRBV7-8	CASSLTQGNEQYF
TRBJ2-1	TRBV7-9	CASSLGTSGGIYNEQFF
TRBJ1-4	TRBV21-1	CASSIAQVDATNEKLFF
TRBJ1-2	TRBV5-4	CASSIPRDSYGYTF
TRBJ2-5	TRBV25-1	CATTLEGGEETQYF
TRBJ2-5	TRBV29-1	CSVGRAGRQETQYF
TRBJ2-6	TRBV6-1	CASSDLRGDPGANVLTF